Listed below are T cell receptor beta chains from one sample, sequenced in a study of CD8 T cells in ankylosing spondylitis. One entry per CDR3 protein, called by TCRdb with MiXCR from the 5' RACE reads. The repertoire consists of 290,000 or so distinct CDR3 sequences, with about 20% occurring once and the leading ten covering approximately 3.7%. The specimen sequenced was blood, either unsorted or a sorted T cell fraction (not recorded which). Receptor source: a female donor with ankylosing spondylitis or in good health (not recorded which). CDR3s include the opening cysteine and the closing phenylalanine or tryptophan. A D gene is named only where the DNA matches it firmly. Size is stated for part of the rows, as once, few or many counts, or as a class when the clone is expanded.

CDR3nt: TGTGCCAGTAGCCCCTCTGCGGGGCTCTACAATGAGCAGTTCTTC
CDR3aa: CASSPSAGLYNEQFF
d_gene: .
abundance: few
j_gene: TRBJ2-1
v_gene: TRBV19

CDR3nt: TGTGCCAGCAATGGGGGTCCCTACGAGCAGTACTTC
CDR3aa: CASNGGPYEQYF
d_gene: .
abundance: .
j_gene: TRBJ2-7
v_gene: TRBV6-2/TRBV6-3

CDR3nt: TGCAGTGCTAGAGTCCCACATCCTGGGGCTAGGGGAGAGGGCGAGCAGTACTTC
CDR3aa: CSARVPHPGARGEGEQYF
d_gene: .
abundance: few
j_gene: TRBJ2-7
v_gene: TRBV20-1

CDR3nt: TGTGCCAGCAGTGGGGAGACTAGCGGGGATACGCAGTATTTT
CDR3aa: CASSGETSGDTQYF
d_gene: TRBD2
abundance: few
j_gene: TRBJ2-3
v_gene: TRBV6-4

CDR3nt: TGCAGCGTTGAGGGCGGCAAAAGCTATGGCTACACCTTC
CDR3aa: CSVEGGKSYGYTF
d_gene: .
abundance: .
j_gene: TRBJ1-2
v_gene: TRBV29-1

CDR3nt: TGCAGTGCCCGTCCTAGCGGAGCCTACAATGAGCAGTTCTTC
CDR3aa: CSARPSGAYNEQFF
d_gene: TRBD2
abundance: .
j_gene: TRBJ2-1
v_gene: TRBV20-1

CDR3nt: TGTGCCAGCACACGCAGGGGTCTGCTGAACACCGGGGATCTGTTTTTT
CDR3aa: CASTRRGLLNTGDLFF
d_gene: .
abundance: .
j_gene: TRBJ2-2
v_gene: TRBV6-1

CDR3nt: TGCAGTGCTAGGGAGACAGGCCGCATTCAGTACTTC
CDR3aa: CSARETGRIQYF
d_gene: .
abundance: few
j_gene: TRBJ2-4
v_gene: TRBV20-1

CDR3nt: TGTGCCAGCAGCGCAGGGTGGGGAGATTCACCCCTCCACTTT
CDR3aa: CASSAGWGDSPLHF
d_gene: .
abundance: few
j_gene: TRBJ1-6
v_gene: TRBV2

CDR3nt: TGCAGCGCCAGGACAGGGGCCACCTCTGGGGCCAACGTCCTGACTTTC
CDR3aa: CSARTGATSGANVLTF
d_gene: TRBD1
abundance: .
j_gene: TRBJ2-6
v_gene: TRBV29-1

CDR3nt: TGCAGTGTGAAGACGACAGAGACCCAGTACTTC
CDR3aa: CSVKTTETQYF
d_gene: .
abundance: many
j_gene: TRBJ2-5
v_gene: TRBV20-1

CDR3nt: TGCAGTGCGCGAGGGAGGCAGGCACTAGAGACCCAGTACTTC
CDR3aa: CSARGRQALETQYF
d_gene: .
abundance: .
j_gene: TRBJ2-5
v_gene: TRBV20-1

CDR3nt: TGTGCCAGCAGTTACGGGCTAGCGGTCTACGAGCAGTACTTC
CDR3aa: CASSYGLAVYEQYF
d_gene: TRBD2
abundance: few
j_gene: TRBJ2-7
v_gene: TRBV6-2/TRBV6-3

CDR3nt: TGTGCCAGCAGCTTCCTGGACAGGCGTACTAACTATGGCTACACCTTC
CDR3aa: CASSFLDRRTNYGYTF
d_gene: TRBD1
abundance: .
j_gene: TRBJ1-2
v_gene: TRBV28

CDR3nt: TGCAGCGTTCCGAGGGAAAGCACAGATACGCAGTATTTT
CDR3aa: CSVPRESTDTQYF
d_gene: .
abundance: many
j_gene: TRBJ2-3
v_gene: TRBV29-1

CDR3nt: TGCAGTGCTGTCGCTCTGGGGGATACGCAGTATTTT
CDR3aa: CSAVALGDTQYF
d_gene: .
abundance: many
j_gene: TRBJ2-3
v_gene: TRBV20-1

CDR3nt: TGCAGTGCACCGGATGCGGGAGGTAGCACAGATACGCAGTATTTT
CDR3aa: CSAPDAGGSTDTQYF
d_gene: TRBD2
abundance: .
j_gene: TRBJ2-3
v_gene: TRBV20-1

CDR3nt: TGCGCCAGCAGCTTGGTGCTAGCGAGGGGGTACAATGAGCAGTTCTTC
CDR3aa: CASSLVLARGYNEQFF
d_gene: .
abundance: few
j_gene: TRBJ2-1
v_gene: TRBV5-1